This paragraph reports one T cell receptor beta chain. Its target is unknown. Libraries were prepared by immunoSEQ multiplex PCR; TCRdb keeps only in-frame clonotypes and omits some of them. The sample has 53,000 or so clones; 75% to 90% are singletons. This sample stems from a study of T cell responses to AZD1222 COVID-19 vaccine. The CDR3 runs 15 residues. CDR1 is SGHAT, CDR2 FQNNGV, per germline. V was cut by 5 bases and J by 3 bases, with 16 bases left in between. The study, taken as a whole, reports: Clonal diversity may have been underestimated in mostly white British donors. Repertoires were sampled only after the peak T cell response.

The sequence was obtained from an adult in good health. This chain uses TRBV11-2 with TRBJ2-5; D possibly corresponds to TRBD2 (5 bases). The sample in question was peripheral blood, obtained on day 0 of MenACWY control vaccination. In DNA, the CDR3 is TGTGCCAGCAGCCCGGCCGGCAGCGGTAAAGAGACCCAGTACTTC. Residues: CASSPAGSGKETQYF.